This TCR beta chain was identified in a study of CD8+ T cells in alopecia areata. Turning to the study itself: The roughly 6-10-week-old female C3H/HeJ mice were given skin taken from roughly 6-13-month-old C3H/HeJ graft donors that had spontaneous alopecia. Study-wide results and limits: Affected scalp, especially in alopecia totalis/universalis, had a higher clonality than normal scalp did. Shared TCR sequences were less clear between patients than in mice, possibly partly from HLA diversity.

Cell sorting was performed on pooled cutaneous lymph node cells with CD4, CD8alpha, NKG2D, NKG2ACE and other markers. This clone was seen more than once but under ten times. Its antigen is undetermined. Gene names are the mouse ones. From the germline J gene comes the end of the CDR3, since the read stops 4 residues before it. Per germline, CDR1 NNHDY and CDR2 SYVADS. Unmatched junction bases numbered 3, after V lost 2 bases and J lost 0 bases. This CDR3 has 15 amino acids. Extraction and reverse transcription of RNA yielded cDNA as the sequencing template. Data came from immunoSEQ multiplex PCR; TCRdb stores just in-frame clones and leaves some out. In total the sample includes under 350,000 clones, none of them seen once.

The chain carries TRBV13-3 and TRBJ2-7, with 9 bases fitting TRBD1. This clonotype was sampled from a C3H/HeJ mouse with alopecia areata. The strain's MHC haplotype is H2-k. The sample consisted of CD4+ T cells sorted from a lymph node. The CDR3 reads CASSEGTGSSYEQYF. The covered CDR3 bases are TGTGCCAGCAGTGAAGGGACAGGGAGCTCCTAT.